Reported below is one TCR beta chain. This clonotype was detected ten times or more. Its binding antigen is unknown. No much larger clonotype is one base removed from it; base qualities were not supplied. This specimen belongs to a study of T cell repertoires in cytomegalovirus infection (dated by TCRdb to about 2019). The study in broad terms: Recently identified HLA-C-restricted CMV epitopes, whose presentation resists viral immunomodulation, were targeted by peptide stimulations together with well-studied HLA-B-restricted epitopes. Donor HLA type was relevant to the analysis, as public TCR beta signatures indicated carriage of CMV infection together with the matching HLA type. Overall study outcomes, separate from this receptor: Carriers of CMV infection plus the relevant HLA type were discriminated by the cumulative frequency of public TCR beta family members in the study cohort and in an independent roughly 370-donor cohort. The ex vivo response was dominated by HLA-C-restricted CMV-specific TCR beta clonotypes, which also provided the single most frequent clonotype in two of eight donors.

The treatment or condition label on this specimen signifies: in vitro stimulation with specific CMV peptide epitopes to enrich CMV-specific T cells. Sequencing instrument: Illumina HiSeq 1500. TCRdb trimmed public reads at Q25 via fastp, called clones via MiXCR and kept in-frame beta chains. All rows with the same CDR3 protein become a single entry with the most common DNA and genes. This sample is represented by roughly 45,000 distinct CDR3 sequences; 20% to 25% of them were singletons. Approximately 90% of the sample rests with the top ten. The CDR3 numbers 14 residues from cysteine through phenylalanine. The retained sequence is limited to the CDR3, 42 bases, with the frame set at the first base. Trimming takes 7 bases from V and 7 bases from J, and the germline ends sit 17 bases apart. CDR1 and CDR2 are read off the germline V gene as MDHEN and SYDVKM.

The sample was CD8+ T cells from cultured PBMCs, taken from culture after CMV antigen stimulation. This receptor was taken from a human donor in good health (CMV status not recorded). Some clones in this sample may be carry-over from other donors' samples. The V gene is TRBV28 and the J gene is TRBJ2-1; matching of 5 bases hints at TRBD1 as the D gene. The CDR3 region has the sequence CASMLRGIVNEQFF. The DNA sequence follows: TGTGCCAGCATGCTTAGGGGAATCGTGAATGAGCAGTTCTTC.